This is a list of T cell receptor beta chains from one sample in a study of vaccination and CD4 T cells after COVID-19. No antigens are known for them. TCRdb re-derived calls from the PCR reads in MiXCR, one entry per CDR3 protein. The sample lists more than 6,500 distinct CDR3 sequences; less than 50% were seen once. The sample consisted of CD4+ T cells from blood, cultured in vitro. All receptors derive from a human donor in good health. CDR3s include the opening cysteine and the closing phenylalanine or tryptophan. Fields, in order: clone size, J gene, V gene, D gene, CDR3 protein, CDR3 DNA. D genes are given only for firm matches. Size tells how often a clone was seen (once, few, many) or the class of an expanded clone, and some rows leave it out.

.	TRBJ1-1	TRBV19	.	CASSIGRREEAFF	TGTGCCAGTAGTATAGGGCGGAGGGAGGAAGCTTTCTTT
.	TRBJ2-7	TRBV20-1	.	CSARALTLSSYEQYF	TGCAGTGCTAGAGCTTTGACATTAAGCTCCTACGAGCAGTACTTC
.	TRBJ1-5	TRBV7-6	TRBD1	CASSPRQGENQPQHF	TGTGCTAGCAGCCCGCGACAGGGGGAGAATCAGCCCCAGCATTTT
few	TRBJ1-4	TRBV19	TRBD1	CASRQGIEKLFF	TGTGCCAGCAGACAGGGGATCGAAAAACTGTTTTTT
.	TRBJ1-5	TRBV6-2/TRBV6-3	TRBD1	CASSYGTGGQPQHF	TGTGCCAGCAGTTATGGGACAGGCGGCCAGCCCCAGCATTTT
.	TRBJ2-4	TRBV5-1	.	CASSLKGGAKNIQYF	TGCGCCAGCAGCTTGAAGGGGGGGGCCAAAAACATTCAGTACTTC
.	TRBJ1-6	TRBV20-1	TRBD1	CSAPLGTVTNSPPHF	TGCAGTGCTCCTTTAGGGACAGTCACTAATTCACCCCCCCACTTT
few	TRBJ2-5	TRBV7-9	TRBD2	CASSSGSAGGTTQYF	TGTGCCAGCAGCTCCGGGTCTGCGGGAGGGACCACCCAGTACTTC
.	TRBJ2-3	TRBV6-1	.	CASSLSGIWGDTQYF	TGTGCCAGCAGTCTCTCCGGGATATGGGGGGATACGCAGTATTTT
.	TRBJ2-3	TRBV7-3	TRBD1	CASSRGQGADTQYF	TGTGCCAGCAGCCGTGGACAGGGGGCAGATACGCAGTATTTT
few	TRBJ2-1	TRBV6-2/TRBV6-3	TRBD2	CASSPSGIYNEQFF	TGTGCCAGCAGCCCTAGCGGGATCTACAATGAGCAGTTCTTC
few	TRBJ2-7	TRBV7-9	.	CASSSTDRTPYEQYF	TGTGCCAGCAGCTCGACCGACAGGACCCCCTACGAGCAGTACTTC
few	TRBJ2-7	TRBV6-2/TRBV6-3	.	CASAYRVPFYEQYF	TGTGCCAGCGCCTACAGGGTCCCCTTTTACGAGCAGTACTTC
few	TRBJ2-5	TRBV20-1	.	CSARDLGETQYF	TGCAGTGCCAGGGACTTGGGAGAGACCCAGTACTTC
few	TRBJ2-5	TRBV6-7	TRBD2	CASREPGLGQYF	TGTGCCAGCAGAGAACCGGGACTAGGCCAGTACTTC
.	TRBJ2-7	TRBV7-9	TRBD1	CASSRGQGYEQYF	TGTGCCAGCAGCCGGGGACAGGGCTACGAGCAGTACTTC
.	TRBJ2-7	TRBV7-8	.	CASSSGGGGPYEQYF	TGTGCCAGCAGCTCCGGAGGTGGGGGACCCTACGAGCAGTACTTC
.	TRBJ2-7	TRBV27	.	CASRDSSYEQYF	TGTGCCAGCAGGGATAGCTCCTACGAGCAGTACTTC
large	TRBJ2-2	TRBV20-1	.	CSARRGSTGELFF	TGCAGTGCTAGAAGGGGATCCACCGGGGAGCTGTTTTTT
few	TRBJ2-1	TRBV7-2	TRBD2	CASSPWTSGEQFF	TGTGCCAGCAGCCCATGGACTAGCGGTGAGCAGTTCTTC
.	TRBJ2-3	TRBV15	.	CATSREGGADTQYF	TGTGCCACCAGCAGAGAAGGCGGAGCAGATACGCAGTATTTT
.	TRBJ2-7	TRBV7-2	.	CASSLSRTAYEQYF	TGTGCCAGCAGCTTAAGCAGGACCGCCTACGAGCAGTACTTC
few	TRBJ1-5	TRBV7-9	.	CASSLGDLQPQHF	TGTGCCAGCAGCTTAGGTGATCTCCAGCCCCAGCATTTT
.	TRBJ2-1	TRBV6-1	.	CASSEAGSISWVCF	TGTGCCAGCAGTGAAGCTGGTAGCATCTCATGGGTGTGTTTC
.	TRBJ2-5	TRBV7-6	.	CASSSLETQYF	TGTGCCAGCAGCTCCCTGGAGACCCAGTACTTC
medium-sized	TRBJ1-2	TRBV7-2	.	CASSLGGQAVYGYTF	TGTGCCAGCAGCTTAGGTGGGCAGGCTGTTTATGGCTACACCTTC
.	TRBJ1-5	TRBV19	.	CASSIHLNSNQPQHF	TGTGCCAGTAGTATTCACCTAAATAGCAATCAGCCCCAGCATTTT
.	TRBJ2-1	TRBV6-2/TRBV6-3	.	CASSARIGGDEQFF	TGTGCCAGCAGTGCGCGGATAGGGGGGGATGAGCAGTTCTTC
.	TRBJ1-1	TRBV7-2	TRBD1	CASSLYGTENTEAFF	TGTGCCAGCAGCTTATATGGGACAGAGAACACTGAAGCTTTCTTT
.	TRBJ1-5	TRBV4-1	TRBD1	CASSQEVAGGLDQPQHF	TGCGCCAGCAGCCAAGAAGTGGCAGGGGGATTAGATCAGCCCCAGCATTTT
few	TRBJ2-3	TRBV27	TRBD2	CASSSGRGTDTQYF	TGTGCCAGCTCGAGCGGGAGAGGCACAGATACGCAGTATTTT
.	TRBJ2-3	TRBV7-2	.	CASSAFFTDTQYF	TGTGCCAGCAGCGCCTTCTTCACAGATACGCAGTATTTT
.	TRBJ1-2	TRBV2	.	CASKLSGNNYGYTF	TGTGCCAGCAAGCTCTCGGGAAACAACTATGGCTACACCTTC
.	TRBJ1-2	TRBV7-2	.	CASSLGVGRKLNYGYTF	TGTGCCAGCAGCTTAGGGGTTGGCAGGAAACTCAACTATGGCTACACCTTC
.	TRBJ1-5	TRBV6-5	.	CASSYRGESQPQHF	TGTGCCAGCAGTTATAGGGGAGAAAGTCAGCCCCAGCATTTT
few	TRBJ2-7	TRBV20-1	.	CSARAGVDEQYF	TGCAGTGCTAGAGCCGGGGTCGACGAGCAGTACTTC
few	TRBJ2-3	TRBV11-3	TRBD2	CASSIQTSGGTDTQYF	TGTGCCAGCAGCATACAGACTAGCGGGGGCACAGATACGCAGTATTTT
.	TRBJ2-3	TRBV24-1	.	CATSDRPGTQRSDTQYF	TGTGCCACCAGTGACCGCCCCGGGACGCAGCGTTCAGATACGCAGTATTTT
few	TRBJ1-5	TRBV7-8	.	CASRGDSNQPQHF	TGTGCCAGCAGGGGAGATAGCAATCAGCCCCAGCATTTT
.	TRBJ2-2	TRBV5-4	.	CASSLRGRGNTGELFF	TGTGCCAGCAGCTTGAGAGGGAGAGGGAACACCGGGGAGCTGTTTTTT
.	TRBJ2-3	TRBV19	TRBD1	CASRDRDRATDTQYF	TGTGCCAGTAGGGATAGGGACAGGGCCACAGATACGCAGTATTTT
few	TRBJ1-2	TRBV6-1	TRBD1	CAVTEGQIYGYTF	TGTGCCGTAACGGAGGGACAGATCTATGGCTACACCTTC
.	TRBJ2-5	TRBV6-1	TRBD1	CASSEAGGETQYF	TGTGCCAGCAGTGAGGCAGGGGGAGAGACCCAGTACTTC
few	TRBJ1-5	TRBV24-1	.	CATSAPGNQPQHF	TGTGCCACCAGTGCTCCAGGGAATCAGCCCCAGCATTTT
.	TRBJ1-2	TRBV28	.	CASSLPGDSAGYTF	TGTGCCAGCAGTTTACCAGGTGACTCGGCTGGCTACACCTTC
.	TRBJ1-4	TRBV25-1	.	CASSVPRGHTNEKLFF	TGTGCCAGCAGTGTTCCACGGGGGCACACTAATGAAAAACTGTTTTTT
few	TRBJ1-6	TRBV6-2/TRBV6-3	.	CASSRGTPLHF	TGTGCCAGCAGTAGGGGGACACCCCTCCACTTT
.	TRBJ1-5	TRBV27	.	CASSLESAGQPQHF	TGTGCCAGCAGTTTAGAGTCCGCGGGACAGCCCCAGCATTTT
.	TRBJ2-1	TRBV7-8	.	CASSLNEFVNEQFF	TGTGCCAGCAGCTTAAACGAATTTGTGAATGAGCAGTTCTTC
.	TRBJ2-7	TRBV6-5	TRBD1	CASSYPARGNPYEQYF	TGTGCCAGCAGTTACCCGGCCAGGGGGAATCCCTACGAGCAGTACTTC
.	TRBJ2-3	TRBV19	.	CASSTQVLRTDTQYF	TGTGCCAGTAGTACACAGGTACTCCGCACAGATACGCAGTATTTT